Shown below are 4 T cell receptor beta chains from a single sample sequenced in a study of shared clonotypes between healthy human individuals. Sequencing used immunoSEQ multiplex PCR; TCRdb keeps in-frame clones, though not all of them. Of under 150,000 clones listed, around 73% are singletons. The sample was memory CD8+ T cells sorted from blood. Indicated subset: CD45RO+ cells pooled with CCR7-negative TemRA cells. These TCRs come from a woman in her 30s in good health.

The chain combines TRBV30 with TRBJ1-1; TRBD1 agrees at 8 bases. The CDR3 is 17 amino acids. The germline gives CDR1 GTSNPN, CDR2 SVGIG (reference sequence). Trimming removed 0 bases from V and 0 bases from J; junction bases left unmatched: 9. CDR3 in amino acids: CAWSVRGQVVMNTEAFF. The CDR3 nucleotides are TGTGCCTGGAGTGTACGGGGACAGGTCGTCATGAACACTGAAGCTTTCTTT.

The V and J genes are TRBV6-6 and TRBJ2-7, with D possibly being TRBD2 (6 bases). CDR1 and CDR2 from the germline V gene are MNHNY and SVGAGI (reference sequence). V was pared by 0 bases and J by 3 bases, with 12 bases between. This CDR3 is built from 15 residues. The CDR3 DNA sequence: TGTGCCAGCAGTTACTCTGGACTAATGGACTACGAGCAGTACTTC. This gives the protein CASSYSGLMDYEQYF.

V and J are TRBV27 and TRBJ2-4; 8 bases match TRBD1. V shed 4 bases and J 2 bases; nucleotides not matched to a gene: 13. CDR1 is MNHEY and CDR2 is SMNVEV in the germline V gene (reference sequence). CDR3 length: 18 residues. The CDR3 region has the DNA TGTGCCAGCAGTTCCTACCCGGGACAGGCGGGTTCCAAAAACATTCAGTACTTC. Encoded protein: CASSSYPGQAGSKNIQYF.

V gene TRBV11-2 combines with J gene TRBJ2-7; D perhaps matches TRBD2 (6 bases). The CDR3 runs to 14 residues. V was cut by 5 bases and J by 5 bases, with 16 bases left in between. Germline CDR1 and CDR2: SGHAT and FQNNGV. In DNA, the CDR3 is TGTGCCAGCAGCCGAGGAGGGGCGCGCAACGAGCAGTACTTC. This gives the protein CASSRGGARNEQYF.